This T cell receptor (beta chain) originates from a study of blood T cell repertoires in COVID-19. At the level of the study: COVID-19 samples collected from the United States, Italy and Spain covered acute and convalescent phases. In each case, the material was cDNA or gDNA derived from T cells, B-cell-depleted T cells, or PBMCs.

Patients in Seattle were enrolled during active infection, then followed longitudinally. The CDR3 is made up of 15 amino acids. V gave up 3 bases and J gave up 3 bases, with 9 bases separating them. In germline, CDR1 is LNHDA, CDR2 SQIVND (reference sequence). Original processing methods: Amplification of reference gene primers provided the estimated nucleated cell counts. Sequenced by immunoSEQ multiplex PCR; TCRdb stores in-frame clones only, minus some. V, J and clone size are taken as reported in that table, and D and trimming were inferred from the DNA itself. Of fewer than 650,000 clones detected, approximately 88% appear once; the ten largest clones hold around 8%.

The specimen was peripheral blood. The TCR was taken from a woman aged 50 to 60 with COVID-19, enrolled during active disease. This chain links TRBV19 with TRBJ1-6; no clear D. In DNA form, the CDR3 reads TGTGCCAGTAGTATGCGGGCCGACTATAATTCACCCCTCCACTTT. Amino acid sequence: CASSMRADYNSPLHF.